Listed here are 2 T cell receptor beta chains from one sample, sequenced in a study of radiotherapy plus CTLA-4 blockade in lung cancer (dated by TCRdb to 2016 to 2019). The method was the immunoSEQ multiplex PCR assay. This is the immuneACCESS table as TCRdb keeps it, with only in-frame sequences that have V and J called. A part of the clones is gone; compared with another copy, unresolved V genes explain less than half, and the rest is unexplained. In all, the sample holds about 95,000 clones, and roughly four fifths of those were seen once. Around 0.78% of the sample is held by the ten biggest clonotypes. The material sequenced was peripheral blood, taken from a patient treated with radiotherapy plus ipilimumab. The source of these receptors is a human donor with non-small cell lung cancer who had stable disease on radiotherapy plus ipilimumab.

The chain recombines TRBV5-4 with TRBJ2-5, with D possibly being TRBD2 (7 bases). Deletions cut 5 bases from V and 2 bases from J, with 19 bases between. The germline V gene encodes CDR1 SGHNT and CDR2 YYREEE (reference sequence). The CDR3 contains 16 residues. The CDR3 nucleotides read TGTGCCAGCAGTTCTGGAGGGGGGGGACGGCAAGAGACCCAGTACTTC. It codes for CASSSGGGGRQETQYF. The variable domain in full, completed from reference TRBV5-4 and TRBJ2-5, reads ETGVTQSPTHLIKTRGQQVTLRCSSQSGHNTVSWYQQALGQGPQFIFQYYREEENGRGNFPPRFSGLQFPNYSSELNVNALELDDSALYLCASSSGGGGRQETQYFGPGTRLLVL.

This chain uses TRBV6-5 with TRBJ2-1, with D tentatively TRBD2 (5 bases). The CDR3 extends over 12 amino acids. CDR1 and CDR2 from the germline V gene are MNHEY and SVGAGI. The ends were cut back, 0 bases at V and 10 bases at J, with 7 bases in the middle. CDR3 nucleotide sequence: TGTGCCAGCAGTTACTCGAGGGAGGAGCAGTTCTTC. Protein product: CASSYSREEQFF.